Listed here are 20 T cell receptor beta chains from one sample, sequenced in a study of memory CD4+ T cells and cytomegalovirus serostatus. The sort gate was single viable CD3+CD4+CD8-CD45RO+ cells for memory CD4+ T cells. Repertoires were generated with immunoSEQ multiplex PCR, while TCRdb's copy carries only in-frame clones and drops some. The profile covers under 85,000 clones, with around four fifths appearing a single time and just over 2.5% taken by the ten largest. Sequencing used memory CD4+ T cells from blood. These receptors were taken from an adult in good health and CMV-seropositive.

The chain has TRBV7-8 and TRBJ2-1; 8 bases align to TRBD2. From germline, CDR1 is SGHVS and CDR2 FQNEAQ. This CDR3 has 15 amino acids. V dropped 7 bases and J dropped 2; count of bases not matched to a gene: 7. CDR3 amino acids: CASTLREVPYNEQFF. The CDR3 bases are TGTGCCAGCACCCTGCGGGAGGTCCCCTACAATGAGCAGTTCTTC.

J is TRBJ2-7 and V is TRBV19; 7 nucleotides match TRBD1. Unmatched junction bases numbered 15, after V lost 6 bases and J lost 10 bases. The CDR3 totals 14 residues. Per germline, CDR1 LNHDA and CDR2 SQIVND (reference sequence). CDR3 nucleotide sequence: TGTGCCAGTAGATCCGGGACAGCCCTACGAGAACAGTACTTC. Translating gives CASRSGTALREQYF.

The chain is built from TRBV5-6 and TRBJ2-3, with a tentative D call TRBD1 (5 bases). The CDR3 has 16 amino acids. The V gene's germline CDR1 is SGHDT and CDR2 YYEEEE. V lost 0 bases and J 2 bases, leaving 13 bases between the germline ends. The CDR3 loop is CASSLVGQGYTDTQYF. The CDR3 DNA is TGTGCCAGCAGCTTGGTGGGGCAGGGATACACAGATACGCAGTATTTT.

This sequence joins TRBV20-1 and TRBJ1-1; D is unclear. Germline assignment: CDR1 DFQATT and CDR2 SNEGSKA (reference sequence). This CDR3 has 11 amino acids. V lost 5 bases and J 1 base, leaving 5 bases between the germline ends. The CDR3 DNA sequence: TGCAGTGCTGATCCGAACACTGAAGCTTTCTTT. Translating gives CSADPNTEAFF.

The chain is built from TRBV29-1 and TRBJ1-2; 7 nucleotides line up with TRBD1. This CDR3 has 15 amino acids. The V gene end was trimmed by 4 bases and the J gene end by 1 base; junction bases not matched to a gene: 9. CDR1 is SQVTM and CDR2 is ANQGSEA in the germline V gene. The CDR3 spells CSVVRVTGYNYGYTF. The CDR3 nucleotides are TGCAGCGTTGTAAGGGTGACAGGGTATAACTATGGCTACACCTTC.

CDR3 sequence: CASLRERNTEAFF. CDR3 DNA sequence: TGTGCCAGCCTCAGGGAAAGGAACACTGAAGCTTTCTTT. The chain couples TRBV2 to TRBJ1-1, with D perhaps TRBD1 (5 bases). This CDR3 region has 13 residues. Trimming stripped 8 bases from V and 1 base from J, with 11 bases between. Germline V gene data show CDR1 as SNHLY and CDR2 as FYNNEI.

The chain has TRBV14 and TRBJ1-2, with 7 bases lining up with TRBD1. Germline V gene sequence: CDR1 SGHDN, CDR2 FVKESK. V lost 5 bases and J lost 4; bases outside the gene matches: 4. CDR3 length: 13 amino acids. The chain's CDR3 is CASSFDRVYGYTF. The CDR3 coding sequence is TGTGCCAGCAGCTTTGACAGGGTCTATGGCTACACCTTC.

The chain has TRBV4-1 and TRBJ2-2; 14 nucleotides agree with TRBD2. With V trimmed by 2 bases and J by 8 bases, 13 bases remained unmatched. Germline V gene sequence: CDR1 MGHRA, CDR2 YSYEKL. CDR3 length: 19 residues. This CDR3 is CASSQLVGLAGGLRGELFF. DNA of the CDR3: TGCGCCAGCAGCCAACTCGTCGGACTAGCGGGAGGCTTGAGAGGGGAGCTGTTTTTT.

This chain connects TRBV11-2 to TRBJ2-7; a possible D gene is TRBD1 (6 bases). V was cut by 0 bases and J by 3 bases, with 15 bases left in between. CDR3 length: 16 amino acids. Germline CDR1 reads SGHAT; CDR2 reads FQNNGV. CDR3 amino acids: CASSLDLRGSRYEQYF. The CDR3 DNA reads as TGTGCCAGCAGCTTAGATCTGAGGGGGTCTCGCTACGAGCAGTACTTC.

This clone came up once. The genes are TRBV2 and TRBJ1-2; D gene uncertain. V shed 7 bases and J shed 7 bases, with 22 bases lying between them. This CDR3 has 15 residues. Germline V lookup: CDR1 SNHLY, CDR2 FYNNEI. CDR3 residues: CASTQWGDQIRGYTF. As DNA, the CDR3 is TGTGCCAGCACGCAATGGGGAGATCAAATTCGTGGCTACACCTTC.

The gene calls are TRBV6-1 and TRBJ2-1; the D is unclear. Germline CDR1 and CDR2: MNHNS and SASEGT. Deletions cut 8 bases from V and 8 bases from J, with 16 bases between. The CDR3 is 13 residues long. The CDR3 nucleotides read TGTGCCAGCCAGGAGACCCGCATAGATGAGCAGTTCTTC. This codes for CASQETRIDEQFF.

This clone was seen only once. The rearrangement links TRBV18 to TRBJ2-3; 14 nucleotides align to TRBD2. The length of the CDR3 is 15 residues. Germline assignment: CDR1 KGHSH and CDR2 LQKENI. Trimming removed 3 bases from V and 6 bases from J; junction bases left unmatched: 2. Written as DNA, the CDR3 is TGTGCCAGCTCACCGGGACTAGCGGGAGTTGATACGCAGTATTTT. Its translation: CASSPGLAGVDTQYF.

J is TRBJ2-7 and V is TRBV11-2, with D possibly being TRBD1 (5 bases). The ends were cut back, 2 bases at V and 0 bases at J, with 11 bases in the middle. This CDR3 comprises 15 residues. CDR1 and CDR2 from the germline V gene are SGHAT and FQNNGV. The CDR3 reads CASSLQGVRSYEQYF. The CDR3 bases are TGTGCCAGCAGCTTACAGGGTGTACGCTCCTACGAGCAGTACTTC.

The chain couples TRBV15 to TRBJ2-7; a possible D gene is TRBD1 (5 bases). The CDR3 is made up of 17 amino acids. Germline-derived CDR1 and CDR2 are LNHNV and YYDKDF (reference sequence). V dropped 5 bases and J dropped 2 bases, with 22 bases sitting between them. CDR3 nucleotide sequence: TGTGCCACCAGCCCACCCCTCACAGGAACTATTGCCTACGAGCAGTACTTC. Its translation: CATSPPLTGTIAYEQYF.

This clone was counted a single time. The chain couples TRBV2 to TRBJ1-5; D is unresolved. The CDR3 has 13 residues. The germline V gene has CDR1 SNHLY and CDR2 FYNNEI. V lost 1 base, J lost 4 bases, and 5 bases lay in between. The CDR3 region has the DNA TGTGCCAGCAGTGAAGGCGGGAATCAGCCCCAGCATTTT. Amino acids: CASSEGGNQPQHF.

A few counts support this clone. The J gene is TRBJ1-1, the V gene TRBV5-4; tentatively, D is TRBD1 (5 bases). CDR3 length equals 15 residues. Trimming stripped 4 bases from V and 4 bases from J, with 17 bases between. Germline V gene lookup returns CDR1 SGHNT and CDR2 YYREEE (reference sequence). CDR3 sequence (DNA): TGTGCCAGCAGCCCTGGCGGGGGTGTCGTCACTGAAGCTTTCTTT. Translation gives CASSPGGGVVTEAFF. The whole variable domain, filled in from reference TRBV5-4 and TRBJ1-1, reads ETGVTQSPTHLIKTRGQQVTLRCSSQSGHNTVSWYQQALGQGPQFIFQYYREEENGRGNFPPRFSGLQFPNYSSELNVNALELDDSALYLCASSPGGGVVTEAFFGQGTRLTVV.

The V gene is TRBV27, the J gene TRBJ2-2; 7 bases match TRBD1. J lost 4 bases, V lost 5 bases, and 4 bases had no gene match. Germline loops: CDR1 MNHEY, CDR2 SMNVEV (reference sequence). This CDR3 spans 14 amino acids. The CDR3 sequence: CASSVYRGTGELFF. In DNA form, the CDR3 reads TGTGCCAGCAGTGTCTACAGGGGCACCGGGGAGCTGTTTTTT.

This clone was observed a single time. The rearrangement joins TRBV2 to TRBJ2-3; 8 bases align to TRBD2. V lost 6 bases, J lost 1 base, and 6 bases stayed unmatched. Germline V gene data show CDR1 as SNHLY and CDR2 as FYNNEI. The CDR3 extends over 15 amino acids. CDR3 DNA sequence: TGTGCCAGCAGCCTAACTAGCGGCCGCACAGATACGCAGTATTTT. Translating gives CASSLTSGRTDTQYF.

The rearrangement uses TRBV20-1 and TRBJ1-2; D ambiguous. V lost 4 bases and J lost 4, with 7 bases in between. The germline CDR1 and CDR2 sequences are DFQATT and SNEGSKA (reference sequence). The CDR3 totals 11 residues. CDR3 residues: CSATGVYGYTF. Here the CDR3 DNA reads TGCAGTGCTACGGGAGTCTATGGCTACACCTTC.

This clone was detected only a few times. The DNA for the CDR3 is TGCGCCAGCAGCTTGGGGAACGTGAACACTGAAGCTTTCTTT. This codes for CASSLGNVNTEAFF. V gene TRBV5-1 combines with J gene TRBJ1-1; D remains unclear. The CDR3 spans 14 residues. Trimming cost V 0 bases and J 0 bases, with 6 bases left between them. CDR1 and CDR2 from the germline V gene are SGHRS and YFSETQ.